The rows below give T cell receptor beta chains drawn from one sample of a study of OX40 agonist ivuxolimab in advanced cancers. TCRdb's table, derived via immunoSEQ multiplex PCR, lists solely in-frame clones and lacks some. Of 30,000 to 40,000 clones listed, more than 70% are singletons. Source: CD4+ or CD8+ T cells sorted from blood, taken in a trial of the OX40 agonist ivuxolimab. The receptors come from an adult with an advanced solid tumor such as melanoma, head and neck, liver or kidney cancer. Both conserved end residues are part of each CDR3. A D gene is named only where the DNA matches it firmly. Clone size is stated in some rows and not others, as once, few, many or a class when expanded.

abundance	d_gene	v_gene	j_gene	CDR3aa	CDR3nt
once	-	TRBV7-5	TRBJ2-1	CASSLAGSTADEQFF	TGTGCCAGCAGCTTAGCGGGCTCCACCGCGGATGAGCAGTTCTTC
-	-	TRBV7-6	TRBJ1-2	CASSPGPSGDYGYTF	TGTGCCAGCAGCCCGGGACCCTCAGGGGACTATGGCTACACCTTC
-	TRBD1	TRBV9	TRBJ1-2	CASSVGVNRGYGYTF	TGTGCCAGCAGCGTAGGGGTGAACAGGGGGTATGGCTACACCTTC
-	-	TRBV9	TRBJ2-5	CASRSGPSQGETQYF	TGTGCCAGCAGATCAGGACCGAGCCAAGGGGAGACCCAGTACTTC
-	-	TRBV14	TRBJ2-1	CASSQESRPGPPPYNEQFF	TGTGCCAGCAGCCAGGAGAGCCGACCGGGGCCCCCGCCCTACAATGAGCAGTTCTTC
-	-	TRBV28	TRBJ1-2	CASSLDRAYGYTF	TGTGCCAGCAGCCTGGACAGAGCCTATGGCTACACCTTC
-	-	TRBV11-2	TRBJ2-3	CASSLAETVYLGDTQYF	TGTGCCAGCAGCTTAGCTGAGACAGTCTACCTCGGAGATACGCAGTATTTT
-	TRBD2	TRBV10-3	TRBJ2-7	CAISESGSSGFYEQYF	TGTGCCATCAGTGAGTCAGGGTCTAGCGGTTTCTACGAGCAGTACTTC
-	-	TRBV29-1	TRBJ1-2	CSVVVTNYGYTF	TGCAGCGTTGTTGTGACTAACTATGGCTACACCTTC
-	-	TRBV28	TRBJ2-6	CASSERESGANVLTF	TGTGCCAGCAGTGAAAGGGAGTCTGGGGCCAACGTCCTGACTTTC
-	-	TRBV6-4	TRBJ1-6	CASSAGTLDSPLHF	TGTGCCAGCAGTGCCGGGACCCTGGATTCACCCCTCCACTTT
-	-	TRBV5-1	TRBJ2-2	CASSLGSGELFF	TGCGCCAGCAGCTTGGGTTCCGGGGAGCTGTTTTTT
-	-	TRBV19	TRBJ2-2	CASSIWAGNPGELFF	TGTGCCAGTAGTATATGGGCGGGGAACCCCGGGGAGCTGTTTTTT
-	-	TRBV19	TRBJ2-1	CASIPGPDSYNEQFF	TGTGCCAGTATCCCGGGTCCGGACTCCTACAATGAGCAGTTCTTC
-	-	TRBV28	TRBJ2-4	CASRLGGDSPIQYF	TGTGCCAGCAGACTCGGGGGAGACAGCCCCATTCAGTACTTC
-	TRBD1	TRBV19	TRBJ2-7	CASSAGTGRYEQYF	TGTGCCAGTAGTGCCGGGACAGGGAGATACGAGCAGTACTTC
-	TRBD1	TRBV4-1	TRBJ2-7	CASSQGQGSPYEQYF	TGCGCCAGCAGCCAAGGACAGGGGTCGCCCTACGAGCAGTACTTC
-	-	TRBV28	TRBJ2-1	CASSLGLAAYNEQFF	TGTGCCAGCAGTTTGGGCCTAGCTGCCTACAATGAGCAGTTCTTC
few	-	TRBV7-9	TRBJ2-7	CASSGSTGEQYF	TGTGCCAGCAGTGGGTCCACTGGTGAGCAGTACTTC
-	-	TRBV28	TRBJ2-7	CASSFRGLLTYEQYF	TGTGCCAGCAGTTTCCGGGGCCTACTGACCTACGAGCAGTACTTC
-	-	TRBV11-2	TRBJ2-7	CASSLDADHYEQYF	TGTGCCAGCAGCTTAGATGCGGATCACTACGAGCAGTACTTC
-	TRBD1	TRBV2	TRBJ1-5	CASRGEQGRNQPQHF	TGTGCCAGCAGGGGCGAACAGGGGCGGAATCAGCCCCAGCATTTT
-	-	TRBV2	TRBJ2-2	CARQRESNTGELFF	TGTGCCAGACAACGGGAGTCGAACACCGGGGAGCTGTTTTTT
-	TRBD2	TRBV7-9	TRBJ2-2	CASSSLVAGGTGELFF	TGTGCCAGCAGCTCTTTGGTCGCGGGGGGCACCGGGGAGCTGTTTTTT
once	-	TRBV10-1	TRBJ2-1	CASSELAGGYNEQFF	TGCGCCAGCAGTGAGTTGGCCGGAGGCTACAATGAGCAGTTCTTC
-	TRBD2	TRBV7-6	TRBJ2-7	CASSFGTSAGEQYF	TGTGCCAGCAGCTTTGGGACTAGTGCGGGTGAGCAGTACTTC
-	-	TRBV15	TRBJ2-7	CATSRASGLF	TGTGCCACCAGCAGAGCCTCGGGACTCTTC
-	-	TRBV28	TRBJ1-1	CASSLSDTLNTEAFF	TGTGCCAGCAGTTTATCGGACACCCTGAACACTGAAGCTTTCTTT
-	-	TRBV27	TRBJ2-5	CASSFGGAETQYF	TGTGCCAGCAGTTTCGGCGGGGCAGAGACCCAGTACTTC
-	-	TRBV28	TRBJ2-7	CATQGYEQYF	TGTGCCACCCAGGGTTACGAGCAGTACTTC
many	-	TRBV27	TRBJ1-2	CASSPRAANYGYTF	TGTGCCAGCAGTCCCCGGGCTGCTAACTATGGCTACACCTTC
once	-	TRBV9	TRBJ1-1	CASEVGMNTEAFF	TGTGCCAGCGAGGTGGGAATGAACACTGAAGCTTTCTTT
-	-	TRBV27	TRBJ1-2	CASSLLGGVGYTF	TGTGCCAGCAGTTTATTAGGGGGAGTTGGCTACACCTTC
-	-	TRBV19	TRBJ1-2	CASLGLHGYTF	TGTGCCAGTTTGGGGCTTCATGGCTACACCTTC
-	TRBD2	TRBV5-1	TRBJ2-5	CASSWTSGGVRETQYF	TGCGCCAGCAGCTGGACTAGCGGGGGGGTCCGGGAGACCCAGTACTTC
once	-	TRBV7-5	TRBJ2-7	CARSGLAGISSYEQYF	TGTGCCAGAAGCGGGCTAGCGGGAATCAGCTCCTACGAGCAGTACTTC
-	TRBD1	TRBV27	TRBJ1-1	CASSLSGTGIMNTEAFF	TGTGCCAGCAGTTTATCGGGGACAGGGATCATGAACACTGAAGCTTTCTTT
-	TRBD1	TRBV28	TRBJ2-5	CASSPRQGEETQYF	TGTGCCAGCAGCCCGAGACAGGGGGAGGAGACCCAGTACTTC
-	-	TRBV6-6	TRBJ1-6	CASREGNSPLHF	TGTGCCAGCAGGGAGGGTAATTCACCCCTCCACTTT
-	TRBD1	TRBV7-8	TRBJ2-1	CASTRQGPYNEQFF	TGTGCCAGCACCAGACAGGGCCCCTACAATGAGCAGTTCTTC
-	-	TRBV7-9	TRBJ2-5	CASSLGGAGAETQYF	TGTGCCAGCAGCTTAGGGGGCGCGGGGGCAGAGACCCAGTACTTC
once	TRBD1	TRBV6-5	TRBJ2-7	CASSSTGGWEQYF	TGTGCCAGCAGTTCCACAGGGGGCTGGGAGCAGTACTTC
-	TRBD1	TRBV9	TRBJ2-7	CASSVGQGAYEQYF	TGTGCCAGCAGCGTAGGACAGGGGGCTTACGAGCAGTACTTC
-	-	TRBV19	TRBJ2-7	CASSIDLGGRDEQYF	TGTGCCAGTAGTATAGATCTGGGAGGTCGGGACGAGCAGTACTTC
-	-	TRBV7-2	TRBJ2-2	CASSLVSGPGELFF	TGTGCCAGCAGCTTAGTGTCGGGTCCCGGGGAGCTGTTTTTT
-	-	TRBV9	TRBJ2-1	CASSVGKTGNEQFF	TGTGCCAGCAGCGTCGGTAAGACAGGCAATGAGCAGTTCTTC
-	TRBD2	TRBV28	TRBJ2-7	CASSPDGLEGPYEQYF	TGTGCCAGCAGCCCGGACGGACTAGAGGGTCCCTACGAGCAGTACTTC
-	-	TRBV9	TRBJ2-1	CASSRWDNEQFF	TGTGCCAGCAGCAGGTGGGACAATGAGCAGTTCTTC
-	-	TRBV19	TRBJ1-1	CASSLANTEAFF	TGTGCCAGTAGTCTCGCGAACACTGAAGCTTTCTTT
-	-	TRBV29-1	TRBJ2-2	CSVGGTSNTGELFF	TGCAGCGTTGGGGGGACTTCGAACACCGGGGAGCTGTTTTTT
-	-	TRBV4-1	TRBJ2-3	CASSQDRGTDTQYF	TGCGCCAGCAGCCAAGATCGTGGGACGGATACGCAGTATTTT
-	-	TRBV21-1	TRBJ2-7	CASRETYEQYF	TGTGCCAGCAGGGAGACCTACGAGCAGTACTTC
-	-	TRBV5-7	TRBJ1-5	CASSQRYREGNQPQHF	TGTGCCAGCAGCCAAAGGTACAGGGAGGGCAATCAGCCCCAGCATTTT
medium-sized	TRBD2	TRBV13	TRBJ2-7	CASSFYLAGRYEQYF	TGTGCCAGCAGCTTTTATTTAGCGGGGAGGTACGAGCAGTACTTC
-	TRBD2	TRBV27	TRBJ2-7	CASSLASGYEQYF	TGTGCCAGCAGTTTGGCTAGCGGATACGAGCAGTACTTC
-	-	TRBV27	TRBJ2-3	CASSPVITSTDTQYF	TGTGCCAGCAGCCCGGTTATAACTAGCACAGATACGCAGTATTTT
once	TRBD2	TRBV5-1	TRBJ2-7	CASTVFGGSYEQYF	TGCGCCAGCACGGTATTCGGGGGGTCCTACGAGCAGTACTTC